The 28 T cell receptor beta chains reported below all come from one sample, sequenced in a study of Ad26.COV2.S vaccination and SARS-CoV-2 variants. Treatment noted: some 20 received Ad26.COV2.S at low or high dose, single or two shots; about 5 received placebo; per-sample allocation not given. Sampling took place 63 days after the first vaccine or placebo injection. Clones were sequenced by immunoSEQ multiplex PCR, and TCRdb holds only the in-frame ones, with some missing. Among approximately 300,000 clones listed, around four fifths were seen once. This material consisted of peripheral blood, taken in a trial of Ad26.COV2.S vaccine versus placebo. The source of these receptors is a person between 18 and 59 years old who received the Ad26.COV2.S COVID-19 vaccine or a placebo.

The J gene is TRBJ1-5, the V gene TRBV2, with unresolved D. Looked up from germline, CDR1 is SNHLY and CDR2 is FYNNEI. V lost 0 bases and J lost 9, with 9 bases in between. The CDR3 extends over 13 amino acids. CDR3 protein: CASSEADWGPQHF. The CDR3 coding sequence is TGTGCCAGCAGTGAAGCGGATTGGGGGCCCCAGCATTTT.

This clone showed up just a few times. This chain joins TRBV6-5 and TRBJ1-2; D gene uncertain. The V gene's germline CDR1 is MNHEY and CDR2 SVGAGI. V shed 4 bases and J shed 5 bases, with 17 bases lying between them. The CDR3 has 15 residues. The CDR3 nucleotides read TGTGCCAGCAGTTCACGACATAGGGAAGCTTATGGCTACACCTTC. Translation gives CASSSRHREAYGYTF.

The chain joins TRBV7-3 to TRBJ2-1; tentatively, D is TRBD2 (6 bases). Trimming pared 5 bases from V and 4 bases from J, leaving 18 bases between. The germline V gene encodes CDR1 SGHTA and CDR2 FQGTGA. This CDR3 is built from 16 residues. The CDR3 nucleotides are TGTGCCAGCAGCCCCCAGTCCCTAGCGACGTACAATGAGCAGTTCTTC. As protein: CASSPQSLATYNEQFF.

The chain joins TRBV28 to TRBJ2-6, with D perhaps assigned TRBD1 or TRBD2 (5 bases each). The CDR3 extends over 16 amino acids. The V gene's germline CDR1 is MDHEN and CDR2 SYDVKM. V lost 2 bases and J lost 4, with 12 bases in between. The CDR3 is CASSLPGPGGANVLTF. CDR3 in DNA: TGTGCCAGCAGTTTACCGGGGCCAGGCGGGGCCAACGTCCTGACTTTC.

J is TRBJ1-2 and V is TRBV20-1; D is undetermined. Germline-derived CDR1 and CDR2 are DFQATT and SNEGSKA (reference sequence). The CDR3 is made up of 13 amino acids. V shed 3 bases and J shed 2 bases, with 10 bases lying between them. DNA of the CDR3: TGCAGTGCTAGTGTAGGTCTGAACTATGGCTACACCTTC. Residues: CSASVGLNYGYTF.

This rearrangement joins TRBV9 to TRBJ1-1; the D is unclear. The CDR3 consists of 14 residues. Trimming stripped 0 bases from V and 0 bases from J, with 6 bases between. Germline CDR1 reads SGDLS; CDR2 reads YYNGEE. The CDR3 DNA is TGTGCCAGCAGCGTAGGTCGAATGAACACTGAAGCTTTCTTT. Encoded protein: CASSVGRMNTEAFF.

The chain couples TRBV6-1 to TRBJ2-1; perhaps TRBD1 as D (6 bases). V lost 1 base and J 8 bases, leaving 12 bases between the germline ends. Germline V gene data show CDR1 as MNHNS and CDR2 as SASEGT. There are 14 residues in the CDR3. The CDR3 sequence is CASSEGHREYEQFF. In DNA form, the CDR3 reads TGTGCCAGCAGTGAAGGCCACAGGGAATATGAGCAGTTCTTC.

V usage is TRBV5-4 and J usage is TRBJ1-6; 8 positions match TRBD1. The CDR3 is 15 residues long. Germline V CDR1 and CDR2: SGHNT, YYREEE (reference sequence). J gave up 8 bases and V 5 bases, and 9 bases lay outside the gene matches. The DNA of the CDR3 is TGTGCCAGCAGTACCAGGACAGGGCTGGATTCACCCCTCCACTTT. It codes for CASSTRTGLDSPLHF. Using reference TRBV5-4 and TRBJ1-6 for the parts outside the CDR3, the full variable domain is ETGVTQSPTHLIKTRGQQVTLRCSSQSGHNTVSWYQQALGQGPQFIFQYYREEENGRGNFPPRFSGLQFPNYSSELNVNALELDDSALYLCASSTRTGLDSPLHFGNGTRLTVT.

The V gene is TRBV7-2, the J gene TRBJ2-2; D gene unclear. From germline, CDR1 is SGHTA and CDR2 FQGNSA. Between the trimmed V and J ends, which lost 10 bases and 0 bases, there was a span of 12 bases. The length of the CDR3 is 14 residues. CDR3 sequence reads: CATSLGSNTGELFF. CDR3 in DNA: TGTGCCACCTCCTTGGGGTCGAACACCGGGGAGCTGTTTTTT. Full variable domain (rest looked up from reference TRBV7-2 and TRBJ2-2): GAGVSQSPSNKVTEKGKDVELRCDPISGHTALYWYRQSLGQGLEFLIYFQGNSAPDKSGLPSDRFSAERTGGSVSTLTIQRTQQEDSAVYLCATSLGSNTGELFFGEGSRLTVL.

V and J are TRBV5-1 and TRBJ2-7; 13 bases map to TRBD2. V trimming: 4 bases; J trimming: 4 bases; junction bases outside the gene matches: 8. This CDR3 spans 16 amino acids. Per germline, CDR1 SGHRS and CDR2 YFSETQ. The CDR3 DNA sequence: TGCGCCAGCAGCCCTGGGACTAGCGGGGTGGGTTACGAGCAGTACTTC. Translated: CASSPGTSGVGYEQYF.

The chain links TRBV11-1 to TRBJ2-5; 13 nucleotides agree with TRBD2. The CDR3 covers 16 residues. Germline CDR1 is SGHAT and CDR2 is FQDESV (reference sequence). Unmatched junction bases numbered 4, after V lost 5 bases and J lost 1 base. CDR3 sequence reads: CASSLGLAGVQETQYF. For the CDR3, the DNA is TGTGCCAGCAGCCTCGGACTAGCGGGGGTCCAAGAGACCCAGTACTTC.

The rearrangement joins TRBV11-1 to TRBJ2-7; 9 bases are a match to TRBD2. The CDR3 is 14 amino acids. CDR1 SGHAT and CDR2 FQDESV come from the germline V gene (reference sequence). V was clipped by 5 bases and J by 2 bases; unmatched bases: 4. The CDR3 DNA follows: TGTGCCAGCAGCCTGGAGCGGGGGGCCTACGAGCAGTACTTC. It specifies CASSLERGAYEQYF.

V is TRBV28 and J is TRBJ1-1; D may be TRBD1 (5 bases). The CDR3 has 15 amino acids. CDR1 and CDR2 (germline): MDHEN, SYDVKM. V lost 1 base to trimming and J lost 0 bases, with 9 bases between them. CDR3 residues: CASSLYGDLNTEAFF. The CDR3 nucleotides are TGTGCCAGCAGTTTATACGGGGACCTGAACACTGAAGCTTTCTTT.

CDR3 amino acids: CASSRTVDKPQHF. CDR3 in DNA: TGTGCCAGCAGCAGGACAGTGGATAAGCCCCAGCATTTT. V is TRBV9 and J is TRBJ1-5, with D possibly matching TRBD1 (6 bases). The CDR3 is made up of 13 amino acids. Germline assignment: CDR1 SGDLS and CDR2 YYNGEE. V lost 4 bases and J 8 bases, leaving 13 bases between the germline ends.

The CDR3 bases are TGCGCCAGCAGCCAAACAGGGGCCAATCAGCCCCAGCATTTT. Its translation: CASSQTGANQPQHF. This sequence joins TRBV5-1 and TRBJ1-5; 7 bases agree with TRBD1. This CDR3 region has 14 residues. V lost 4 bases to trimming and J lost 3 bases; unmatched junction nucleotides: 4. The germline CDR1 and CDR2 sequences are SGHRS and YFSETQ.

The table lists this clone with a count of one. V usage is TRBV3-1 (or the pseudogene TRBV3-2) and J usage is TRBJ2-3; the D gene is possibly TRBD1 (6 bases). Germline V gene lookup returns CDR1 LGHDT and CDR2 YNNKEL (reference sequence). The CDR3 is 17 residues long. V shed 1 base and J shed 0 bases, with 14 bases lying between them. The CDR3 region has the DNA TGTGCCAGCAGCCAAGGATTACCCACAGGGAGCACAGATACGCAGTATTTT. As protein: CASSQGLPTGSTDTQYF.

CDR3 loop: CASRRTGDYGSYNSPLHF. The DNA for the CDR3 is TGTGCCTCTCGACGGACAGGGGATTATGGCTCCTATAATTCACCCCTCCACTTT. The V call is TRBV30, the J call TRBJ1-6; TRBD1 agrees at 9 bases. CDR3 size: 18 residues. With 7 bases clipped from V and 0 bases from J, the junction kept 13 bases outside the gene matches. CDR1 and CDR2 (germline): GTSNPN, SVGIG (reference sequence). The variable domain in full, with the rest retrieved from reference TRBV30 and TRBJ1-6, is SQTIHQWPATLVQPVGSPLSLECTVEGTSNPNLYWYRQAAGRGLQLLFYSVGIGQISSEVPQNLSASRPQDRQFILSSKKLLLSDSGFYLCASRRTGDYGSYNSPLHFGNGTRLTVT.

The chain joins TRBV5-4 to TRBJ2-5; tentatively, D is TRBD2 (6 bases). V lost 4 bases and J lost 1, with 11 bases in between. The CDR3 sequence is 14 residues long. Germline CDR1 reads SGHNT; CDR2 reads YYREEE (reference sequence). The CDR3 DNA sequence: TGTGCCAGCAGCGTGCTAGCGAGCCAAGAGACCCAGTACTTC. Translating it yields CASSVLASQETQYF.

This chain links TRBV6-5 with TRBJ2-6; no firm D call. CDR1 is MNHEY and CDR2 is SVGAGI in the germline V gene. The V and J ends lost 2 bases and 3 bases respectively, with 2 bases between them. The CDR3 contains 13 residues. CDR3 nucleotide sequence: TGTGCCAGCAGTTACGGTGGGGCCAACGTCCTGACTTTC. This translates into CASSYGGANVLTF.

The genes are TRBV18 and TRBJ2-5; D unclear. This CDR3 is 15 amino acids long. The ends were cut back, 1 base at V and 5 bases at J, with 14 bases in the middle. CDR1 and CDR2 from the germline V gene are KGHSH and LQKENI. The CDR3 loop reads CASSPLSQVGETQYF. The CDR3 coding sequence is TGTGCCAGCTCACCACTCTCGCAGGTCGGGGAGACCCAGTACTTC.

V is TRBV29-1 and J is TRBJ1-6; 7 bases are shared with TRBD1. Losses at the gene ends were 5 bases for V and 7 bases for J; bases not matched to a gene: 5. Germline CDR1 is SQVTM and CDR2 is ANQGSEA. The CDR3 has 13 amino acids. The CDR3, as DNA: TGCAGCGTTATGACAGGGTTCAATTCACCCCTCCACTTT. This encodes CSVMTGFNSPLHF.

The chain has TRBV19 and TRBJ2-1; 7 bases agree with TRBD2. The CDR3 contains 15 residues. CDR1 and CDR2 (germline): LNHDA, SQIVND (reference sequence). V gave up 1 base and J gave up 9 bases; unmatched junction bases: 9. The CDR3: CASSIGAGGMVEQFF. CDR3 DNA: TGTGCCAGTAGTATAGGTGCCGGGGGGATGGTTGAGCAGTTCTTC.

The chain joins TRBV10-3 to TRBJ1-2, with 7 bases aligning to TRBD1. CDR3 length: 14 amino acids. Germline V gene lookup returns CDR1 ENHRY and CDR2 SYGVKD. V lost 10 bases, J lost 1 base, and 9 bases stayed unmatched. CDR3 sequence: CATQPGQSNYGYTF. The CDR3 DNA reads as TGTGCCACCCAACCGGGACAGAGTAACTATGGCTACACCTTC.

This clone has ten or more counts. The rearrangement links TRBV28 to TRBJ2-7, with D maybe TRBD1 (6 bases). The germline V gene encodes CDR1 MDHEN and CDR2 SYDVKM. The V gene lost 2 bases and the J gene lost 0 bases, with 11 bases spanning the gap. The CDR3 totals 15 residues. For the CDR3, the DNA is TGTGCCAGCAGTTTAAGGGGGATGAGCTCCTACGAGCAGTACTTC. Its protein product is CASSLRGMSSYEQYF.

The chain links TRBV10-3 to TRBJ2-5; 10 nucleotides agree with TRBD2. Looked up from germline, CDR1 is ENHRY and CDR2 is SYGVKD. The length of the CDR3 is 15 residues. V shed 3 bases, J shed 4 bases, and the junction held 5 bases outside the gene matches. The chain's CDR3 is CAISDSGGAGETQYF. In DNA form, the CDR3 reads TGTGCCATCAGTGACAGCGGGGGGGCCGGAGAGACCCAGTACTTC.

This sequence joins TRBV28 and TRBJ1-6; 8 bases map to TRBD1. Germline V lookup: CDR1 MDHEN, CDR2 SYDVKM. V was clipped by 7 bases and J by 9 bases; unmatched bases: 14. CDR3 length: 16 residues. CDR3 DNA sequence: TGTGCCAGCAAGTGGGGGGGGACAGGCGGACTTTCACCCCTCCACTTT. Its translation: CASKWGGTGGLSPLHF. The whole variable domain, remainder taken from reference TRBV28 and TRBJ1-6, is DVKVTQSSRYLVKRTGEKVFLECVQDMDHENMFWYRQDPGLGLRLIYFSYDVKMKEKGDIPEGYSVSREKKERFSLILESASTNQTSMYLCASKWGGTGGLSPLHFGNGTRLTVT.

The chain has TRBV5-4 and TRBJ2-5, with D maybe TRBD2 (5 bases). Trimming left V 1 base short and J 4 bases short, with 8 bases between. Germline lookup yields CDR1 SGHNT and CDR2 YYREEE (reference sequence). This CDR3 has 13 amino acids. The CDR3 DNA is TGTGCCAGCAGCTTGCCGGGGTCAGAGACCCAGTACTTC. This codes for CASSLPGSETQYF.

The chain carries TRBV28 and TRBJ2-7; 9 nucleotides agree with TRBD2. The V segment lost 7 bases and the J segment 0 bases; nucleotides outside the gene matches: 4. Germline V gene sequence: CDR1 MDHEN, CDR2 SYDVKM. CDR3 size: 14 residues. The CDR3 spells CASTVSGGSYEQYF. The CDR3 DNA is TGTGCCAGCACGGTTAGCGGGGGCTCCTACGAGCAGTACTTC.